The rows below give T cell receptor beta chains drawn from one sample of a study of sequential checkpoint blockade in melanoma. TCRdb's copy holds only in-frame clones and misses some; the assay was immunoSEQ multiplex PCR. The table lists about 13,000 clones, about four fifths of them singletons. The sequencing used CD8+ T cells sorted from blood (inferred from file names), collected from a patient given nivolumab and ipilimumab in sequence. The receptors derive from a human donor with melanoma. CDR3s include the opening cysteine and the closing phenylalanine or tryptophan. The order of the fields is CDR3 protein, D gene, V gene, CDR3 length. D genes are given only for firm matches.

CASSHRQGSHEQYF | TRBD1 | TRBV5-1 | 14
CASSARDREQETQYF | TRBD1 | TRBV5-1 | 15
CACRDNLNQGYTF | . | TRBV27 | 13
CASSALAGARNEQFF | TRBD2 | TRBV7-3 | 15
CASTKGTEINQPQHF | TRBD1 | TRBV19 | 15
CASSLVATYEQYF | . | TRBV27 | 13
CASSLGNREQFF | . | TRBV13 | 12
CASSQDRGASGEQYF | . | TRBV4-1 | 15
CASSQVGYAGIYYGYTF | . | TRBV4-3 | 17
CASTPGGLAEYEQYF | . | TRBV6-5 | 15
CASSRFWGSVEGNEQFF | . | TRBV28 | 17